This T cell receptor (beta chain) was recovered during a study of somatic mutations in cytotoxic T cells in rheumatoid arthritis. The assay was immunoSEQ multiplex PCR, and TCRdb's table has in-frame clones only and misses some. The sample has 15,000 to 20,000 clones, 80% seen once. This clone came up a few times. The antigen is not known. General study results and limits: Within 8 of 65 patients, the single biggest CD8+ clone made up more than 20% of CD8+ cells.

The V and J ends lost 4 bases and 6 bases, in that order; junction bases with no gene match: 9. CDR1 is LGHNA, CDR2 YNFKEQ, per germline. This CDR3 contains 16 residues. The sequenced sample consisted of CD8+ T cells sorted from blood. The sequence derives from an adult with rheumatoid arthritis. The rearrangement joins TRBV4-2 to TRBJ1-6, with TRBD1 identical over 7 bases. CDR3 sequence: CASSPDRVGANSPLHF. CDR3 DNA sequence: TGTGCCAGCAGCCCAGACAGGGTCGGCGCTAATTCACCCCTCCACTTT.